The sequence of this T cell receptor (beta chain) was determined in a study of cytomegalovirus exposure and HLA in healthy donors. This clone occurred once. Its specificity is unknown. Findings and caveats of the study: Earlier analysis yielded a pattern in which most TCR beta V segments were productive about 90% or about 30% of the time.

The PCR employed 60 Vbeta primers together with 13 Jbeta primers. Some clones are missing from TCRdb's copy, which holds only in-frame ones; the method was immunoSEQ multiplex PCR. The data contain roughly 150,000 clones, about 80% of them singletons. CDR1 and CDR2 (germline): MNHEY, SVGAGI. Trimming took 6 bases from V and 5 from J; bases not matched to a gene: 4. CDR3 length equals 13 residues. The material sequenced was PBMCs. This clonotype was obtained from a man in his thirties or forties in good health and CMV-seropositive. The chain joins TRBV6-5 to TRBJ1-1, with 9 nucleotides matching TRBD1. The CDR3 spells CASSRGQGTEAFF. CDR3 bases: TGTGCCAGCAGCCGAGGACAGGGGACTGAAGCTTTCTTT.